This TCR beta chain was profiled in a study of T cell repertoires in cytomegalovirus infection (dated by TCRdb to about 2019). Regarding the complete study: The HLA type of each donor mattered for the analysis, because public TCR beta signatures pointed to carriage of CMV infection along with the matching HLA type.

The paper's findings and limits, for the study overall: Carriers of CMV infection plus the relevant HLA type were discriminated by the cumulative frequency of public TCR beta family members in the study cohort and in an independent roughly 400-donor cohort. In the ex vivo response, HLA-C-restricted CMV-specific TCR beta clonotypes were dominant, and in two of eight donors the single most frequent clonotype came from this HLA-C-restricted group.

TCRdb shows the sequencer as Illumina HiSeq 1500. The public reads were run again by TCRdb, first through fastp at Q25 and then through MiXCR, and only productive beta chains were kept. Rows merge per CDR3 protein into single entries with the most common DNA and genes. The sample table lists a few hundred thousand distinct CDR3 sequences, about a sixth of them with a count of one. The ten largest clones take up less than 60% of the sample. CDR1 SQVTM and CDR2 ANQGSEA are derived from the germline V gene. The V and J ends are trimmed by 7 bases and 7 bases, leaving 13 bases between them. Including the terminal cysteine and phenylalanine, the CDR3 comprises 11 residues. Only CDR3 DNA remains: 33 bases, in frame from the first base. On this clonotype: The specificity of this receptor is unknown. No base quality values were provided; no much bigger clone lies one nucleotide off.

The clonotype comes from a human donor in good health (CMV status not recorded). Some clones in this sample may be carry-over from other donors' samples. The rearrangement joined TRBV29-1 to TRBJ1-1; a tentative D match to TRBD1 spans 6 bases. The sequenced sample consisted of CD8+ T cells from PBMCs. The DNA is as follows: TGCAGCGCGACCGTACAGGGTGAAGCTTTCTTT. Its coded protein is CSATVQGEAFF.